This T cell receptor beta chain derives from a study of blood T cell repertoires in COVID-19. Cohort assignment relied on participant-reported clinical history. In the original workflow: Amplifying reference gene primers gave estimates of nucleated cell counts. The data were produced by immunoSEQ multiplex PCR, yet TCRdb's version contains in-frame clones alone and is incomplete. The V and J calls and clone size were taken over from that table, and D and trimming were inferred from the DNA. The table lists 250,000 to 300,000 clones, approximately 91% of them singletons. The sequence was collected from a woman aged 25-40 years who had recovered from COVID-19. Sample: PBMCs or T cells enriched from blood (not recorded which).

The CDR3 DNA sequence: TGTGCCAGCAGCCGCGATCTCGAGCAGTACTTC. Its protein product is CASSRDLEQYF. The V call is TRBV28, the J call TRBJ2-7, with D uncertain. This CDR3 contains 11 residues. V was cut by 6 bases and J by 6 bases, with 9 bases left in between. The germline CDR1 and CDR2 sequences are MDHEN and SYDVKM.